The sequence of this T cell receptor beta chain was determined in a study of T cells in Graves' hyperthyroidism and ophthalmopathy. The CDR3 length is 14 residues. Germline V gene data show CDR1 as LGHNA and CDR2 as YNFKEQ. Concerning this clonotype itself: One end of the junction does not line up with germline, which may come from a read error.

Amplification of TCR beta CDR3 regions used RNA as the template. First-round RT-PCR targeting the TCR CDR3 was performed with the HTBI primer set. TCRdb re-called the multiplex PCR reads with MiXCR, one entry per CDR3 protein. Of 560,000 or so distinct CDR3 sequences listed, 15% to 20% are singletons. The source of this sequence is a man in his forties with Graves' ophthalmopathy. V gene TRBV4-2 combines with J gene TRBJ2-7, with TRBD2 matching 7 bases. The source material was blood. The DNA for the CDR3 is TGTGCCAGCAGAGGGAGCGGGGCTGACTACAAGCAGTACTTC. Its protein product is CASRGSGADYKQYF.